These 8 T cell receptor beta chains came from one sample sequenced in a study of shared clonotypes between healthy human individuals (dated by TCRdb to between 2020 and 2021). The library relied on the immunoSEQ multiplex PCR assay. The clones in this table, taken by TCRdb from immuneACCESS, are in-frame only. Not every clone is retained; where verified, under half of the shortfall comes from an unresolved V gene, and the cause of the rest is unknown. For this sample there are some 1.4 million clones; approximately 97% appear just once. The ten largest account for approximately 1.1% of the sample. The source material was naive CD4+ T cells sorted from blood. The cell subset or site label corresponds to: CD45RA+ positively selected. These receptors all stem from a man between 25 and 39 years old in good health.

V usage is TRBV6-1 and J usage is TRBJ1-1; no firm D call. The CDR3 length is 13 residues. V lost 8 bases and J lost 6, with 16 bases in between. CDR1 MNHNS and CDR2 SASEGT come from the germline V gene. The CDR3 spells CASSTLGRAEAFF. The CDR3 nucleotides are TGTGCCAGCTCTACCCTGGGGAGGGCTGAAGCTTTCTTT.

The V and J genes are TRBV7-3 and TRBJ2-7, with D possibly matching TRBD2 (5 bases). Looked up from germline, CDR1 is SGHTA and CDR2 is FQGTGA. The CDR3 is 17 amino acids. With 5 bases removed from V and 0 bases from J, the gap between germline ends came to 20 bases. The CDR3 loop is CASSPSRGGRSSYEQYF. For the CDR3, the DNA is TGTGCCAGCAGCCCATCAAGAGGCGGGCGAAGCTCCTACGAGCAGTACTTC.

Details on this clone: Other DNA sequences in this specimen translate into the identical CDR3. This sequence joins TRBV2 and TRBJ2-7, with D hard to call. Trimming took off 4 bases at V and 4 bases at J, with 5 bases between the two ends. Germline V gene data show CDR1 as SNHLY and CDR2 as FYNNEI. This CDR3 is 11 amino acids long. CDR3 bases: TGTGCCAGCAGTGTTCTGTACGAGCAGTACTTC. Protein sequence: CASSVLYEQYF.

Points on this clone: Other DNA variants within this sample encode the same CDR3. This chain joins TRBV11-3 and TRBJ1-1, with D possibly TRBD1 on 6 matching bases. Trimming removed 6 bases at V and 1 base at J, with 9 bases between. The CDR3 has 13 amino acids. Germline V gives CDR1 SGHNT, CDR2 YENEEA. CDR3 loop: CASSSRGNTEAFF. The DNA of the CDR3 is TGTGCCAGCAGTTCCAGGGGGAACACTGAAGCTTTCTTT. Full variable domain (missing parts from reference TRBV11-3 and TRBJ1-1): EAGVVQSPRYKIIEKKQPVAFWCNPISGHNTLYWYLQNLGQGPELLIRYENEEAVDDSQLPKDRFSAERLKGVDSTLKIQPAELGDSAVYLCASSSRGNTEAFFGQGTRLTVV.

V usage is TRBV4-3 and J usage is TRBJ2-1, with 7 nucleotides matching TRBD1. The length of the CDR3 is 15 residues. V gave up 4 bases and J gave up 1 base; unmatched junction bases: 4. Germline V gives CDR1 LGHNA, CDR2 YSLEER. The CDR3 sequence is CASSRDSGSYNEQFF. DNA of the CDR3: TGCGCCAGCAGCCGGGACAGCGGTTCCTACAATGAGCAGTTCTTC.

This clone appeared a single time. This chain links TRBV5-5 with TRBJ2-7; TRBD2 matches at 8 bases. Germline-derived CDR1 and CDR2 are SGHKS and YYEKEE (reference sequence). Trimming at V came to 4 bases and at J to 4 bases, leaving 13 bases not matched to a gene. The CDR3 is 16 amino acids. The CDR3 protein is CASSTPIAGRAYEQYF. The DNA for the CDR3 is TGTGCCAGCAGCACCCCGATAGCGGGGCGGGCTTACGAGCAGTACTTC.

V is TRBV6-6 and J is TRBJ2-7; possible D gene TRBD1, 6 bases. Germline V gene lookup returns CDR1 MNHNY and CDR2 SVGAGI (reference sequence). The CDR3 is made up of 14 amino acids. Trimming pared 7 bases from V and 5 bases from J, leaving 18 bases between. CDR3 nucleotide sequence: TGTGCCAGCATGTTACAGGGAGTCAGCAACGAGCAGTACTTC. Amino acid sequence: CASMLQGVSNEQYF.

This chain links TRBV6-1 with TRBJ2-7; 7 bases are shared with TRBD2. Trimming cost V 6 bases and J 0 bases; bases outside gene matches: 5. The CDR3 covers 14 residues. Germline CDR1 reads MNHNS; CDR2 reads SASEGT. The CDR3 bases are TGTGCCAGCAGGGTTCAGCGGGGCTCCTACGAGCAGTACTTC. Protein: CASRVQRGSYEQYF.